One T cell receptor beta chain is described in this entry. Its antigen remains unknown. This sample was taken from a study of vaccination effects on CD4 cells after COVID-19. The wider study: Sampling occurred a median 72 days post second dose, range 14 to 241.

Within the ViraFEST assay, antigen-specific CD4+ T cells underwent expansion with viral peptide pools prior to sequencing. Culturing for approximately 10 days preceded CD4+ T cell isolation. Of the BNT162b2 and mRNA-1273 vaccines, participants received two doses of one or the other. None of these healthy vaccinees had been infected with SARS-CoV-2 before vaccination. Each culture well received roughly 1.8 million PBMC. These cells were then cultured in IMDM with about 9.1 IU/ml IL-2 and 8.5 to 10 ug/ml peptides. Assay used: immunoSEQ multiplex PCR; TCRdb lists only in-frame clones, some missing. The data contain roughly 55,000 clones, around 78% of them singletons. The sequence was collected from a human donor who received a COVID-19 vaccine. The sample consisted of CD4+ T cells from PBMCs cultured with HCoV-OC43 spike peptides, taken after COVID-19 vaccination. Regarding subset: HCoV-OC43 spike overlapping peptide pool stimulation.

CDR3 region: CASSSGLAGGRTQYF. For the CDR3, the DNA is TGCGCCAGCAGTTCCGGACTAGCGGGGGGGCGGACCCAGTACTTC. The rearrangement uses TRBV4-3 and TRBJ2-5, with TRBD2 matching 15 bases. The V segment lost 6 bases and the J segment 7 bases; nucleotides outside the gene matches: 6. The length of the CDR3 is 15 residues. Germline V gives CDR1 LGHNA, CDR2 YSLEER.